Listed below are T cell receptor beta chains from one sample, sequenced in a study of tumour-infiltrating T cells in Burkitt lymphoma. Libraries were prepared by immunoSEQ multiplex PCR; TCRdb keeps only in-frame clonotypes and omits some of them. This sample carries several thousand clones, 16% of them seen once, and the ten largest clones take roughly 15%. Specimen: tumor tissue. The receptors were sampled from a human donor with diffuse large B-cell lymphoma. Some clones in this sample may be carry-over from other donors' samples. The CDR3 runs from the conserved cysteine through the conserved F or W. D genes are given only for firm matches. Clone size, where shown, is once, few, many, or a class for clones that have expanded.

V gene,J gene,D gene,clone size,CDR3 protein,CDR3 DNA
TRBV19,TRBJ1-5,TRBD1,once,CAGSTDRGGQPQHF,TGTGCCGGTAGTACTGACAGGGGAGGTCAGCCCCAGCATTTT
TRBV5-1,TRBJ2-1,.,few,CASTLWRTEPSKTNNEQFF,TGCGCCAGCACCCTCTGGAGGACCGAACCCTCTAAGACCAACAATGAGCAGTTCTTC
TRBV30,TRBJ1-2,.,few,CAWSPPTRGAGYTF,TGTGCCTGGTCCCCCCCCACAAGGGGCGCTGGCTACACCTTC
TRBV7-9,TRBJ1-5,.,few,CASSHIWSNQPQHF,TGTGCCAGCAGCCACATCTGGAGCAATCAGCCCCAGCATTTT
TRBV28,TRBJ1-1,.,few,CASRGEGGGGGEAFF,TGTGCCAGCAGAGGAGAAGGGGGGGGCGGAGGTGAAGCTTTCTTT
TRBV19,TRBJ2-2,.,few,CASTFGVDTGELFF,TGTGCCAGTACATTTGGGGTAGACACCGGGGAGCTGTTTTTT
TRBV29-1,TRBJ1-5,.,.,CSVLGGSNQPQHF,TGCAGCGTGCTAGGGGGGAGTAATCAGCCCCAGCATTTT
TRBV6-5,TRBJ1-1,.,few,CASSYSGRGEAFF,TGTGCCAGCAGTTACTCGGGAAGGGGGGAGGCTTTCTTT
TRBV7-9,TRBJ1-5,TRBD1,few,CASSLYDRGLSNQPQHF,TGTGCCAGCAGCTTATACGACAGGGGGCTGAGCAATCAGCCCCAGCATTTT
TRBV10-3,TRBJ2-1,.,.,CAISEGGEQFF,TGTGCCATCAGTGAGGGCGGGGAGCAGTTCTTC
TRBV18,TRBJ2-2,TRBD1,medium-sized,CASSLGQGATNTGELFF,TGTGCCAGCTCACTAGGACAGGGGGCAACGAACACCGGGGAGCTGTTTTTT
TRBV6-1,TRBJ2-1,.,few,CASSEGVLLVRSEQFF,TGTGCCAGCAGTGAAGGTGTTTTGCTAGTTAGGAGTGAGCAGTTCTTC
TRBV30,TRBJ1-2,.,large,CAWRLRDLLGYTF,TGTGCCTGGAGGTTACGGGACCTTCTTGGCTACACCTTC
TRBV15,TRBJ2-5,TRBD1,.,CATSRESFTGGRETQYF,TGTGCCACCAGCAGAGAATCTTTCACAGGGGGACGAGAGACCCAGTACTTC
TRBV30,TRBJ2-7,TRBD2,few,CAWSFSGSKQQYF,TGTGCCTGGAGTTTTAGCGGGAGTAAACAGCAGTACTTC
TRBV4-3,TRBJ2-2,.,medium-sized,CASSQDPGAGELFF,TGCGCCAGCAGCCAAGATCCGGGTGCCGGGGAGCTGTTTTTT
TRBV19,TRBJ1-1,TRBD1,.,CASSGNRGTEAFF,TGTGCCAGTAGTGGGAACAGGGGGACTGAAGCTTTCTTT
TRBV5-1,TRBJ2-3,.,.,CASSLAGADTQYF,TGCGCCAGCAGCTTGGCAGGGGCAGATACGCAGTATTTT
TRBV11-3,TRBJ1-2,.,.,CASSSGVEHTF,TGTGCCAGCAGCTCTGGGGTGGAGCACACCTTC
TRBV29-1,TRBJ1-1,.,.,CSVQNTEAFF,TGCAGCGTACAGAACACTGAAGCTTTCTTT